This TCR beta chain appears in the sequencing data of a study of blood T cell repertoires in COVID-19. Study-level information: Italy, Spain and the United States were the sources of the convalescent and acute COVID-19 samples. The cDNA or gDNA used as material had been derived from T cells, B-cell-depleted T cells, or PBMCs.

Per the authors' pipeline: Estimation of nucleated cell counts was performed using reference gene primer amplification. TCRdb's table, derived via immunoSEQ multiplex PCR, lists solely in-frame clones and lacks some. That table is the source of V, J and clone size, and D and trimming were worked out from the DNA. The sample comprises tens of thousands of clones, about 83% of which are singletons, and almost 5.5% rests with the top ten. The sequenced material came from peripheral blood. The sequence was collected from a man aged 60 to 75 with acute or convalescent COVID-19.

In DNA form, the CDR3 reads TGTGCCAGCAGCGACAGGGGCCACCAGGGTAATACCGGGGAGCTGTTTTTT. Translation: CASSDRGHQGNTGELFF. The rearrangement links TRBV9 to TRBJ2-2; TRBD1 aligns across 7 bases. This CDR3 spans 17 amino acids. Germline V gene lookup returns CDR1 SGDLS and CDR2 YYNGEE. The junction had 13 bases not matched to a gene; V was cut back by 3 bases and J by 5 bases.